A single sample gave rise to the 32 T cell receptor beta chains below, sequenced in a study of early T cells in non-severe SARS-CoV-2 infection. A single record per CDR3 protein comes from TCRdb applying MiXCR to the 5' RACE reads. The data contain some 32,000 distinct CDR3 sequences, roughly 5.7% of them singletons. The sample taken for sequencing was whole blood. The origin of the receptors is an adult who was a healthcare worker with PCR-confirmed SARS-CoV-2 infection or an uninfected control (not recorded which).

J is TRBJ1-5 and V is TRBV19, with a possible D match to TRBD1 (6 bases). Germline lookup yields CDR1 LNHDA and CDR2 SQIVND (reference sequence). V shed 6 bases and J shed 7 bases, with 16 bases lying between them. This CDR3 region has 14 residues. The CDR3 bases are TGTGCCAGTAGCCCTAGGGGGAGTGGGCAGCCCCAGCATTTT. This translates into CASSPRGSGQPQHF.

This clonotype was observed a handful of times. The chain links TRBV7-9 to TRBJ1-1, with 7 bases that match TRBD1. V was clipped by 5 bases and J by 0 bases; unmatched bases: 9. CDR1 is SEHNR and CDR2 is FQNEAQ in the germline V gene (reference sequence). CDR3 size: 16 residues. The CDR3 DNA sequence: TGTGCCAGCAGCCTACAGGGGTTTGTGGTGAACACTGAAGCTTTCTTT. It translates to CASSLQGFVVNTEAFF.

The chain links TRBV4-2 to TRBJ2-3; TRBD2 agrees at 7 bases. The CDR3 is made up of 18 amino acids. V shed 1 base, J shed 1 base, and the junction held 11 bases outside the gene matches. The V gene's germline CDR1 is LGHNA and CDR2 YNFKEQ. The CDR3 reads CASSQVMDGGGRTDTQYF. The CDR3 nucleotides are TGTGCCAGCAGCCAAGTTATGGATGGCGGGGGTCGCACAGATACGCAGTATTTT.

The table lists this clonotype with many counts. The chain joins TRBV7-2 to TRBJ2-1, with D perhaps matching TRBD1 (6 bases). The CDR3 totals 17 residues. Germline V gives CDR1 SGHTA, CDR2 FQGNSA. The germline V and J ends were trimmed by 4 bases and 4 bases, with 20 bases remaining between them. The DNA for the CDR3 is TGTGCCAGCAGCTCCCCCCCCGGGACATCCCTGTACAATGAGCAGTTCTTC. It yields the protein CASSSPPGTSLYNEQFF.

This clonotype was seen ten or more times. The chain has TRBV12-3 or TRBV12-4 and TRBJ2-5, with 16 bases identical to TRBD2. V lost 6 bases, J lost 5 bases, and 6 bases stayed unmatched. This CDR3 is built from 16 residues. Here the CDR3 reads CASSPGLAGGYETQYF. Here the CDR3 DNA reads TGTGCCAGCAGCCCGGGACTAGCGGGAGGGTACGAGACCCAGTACTTC.

The chain carries TRBV11-2 and TRBJ2-7, with D unclear. Germline loops: CDR1 SGHAT, CDR2 FQNNGV. Trimming took 5 bases from V and 3 from J, leaving 17 bases between them. The CDR3 is made up of 15 amino acids. This CDR3 is CASSPPIANYYEQYF. The CDR3, as DNA: TGTGCCAGCAGCCCTCCTATCGCCAACTACTACGAGCAGTACTTC.

A remark on this clonotype: A much more abundant neighbour one base away suggests this may be a read error. J is TRBJ1-2 and V is TRBV3-1; 7 nucleotides match TRBD1. The CDR3 extends over 14 amino acids. CDR1 and CDR2 from the germline V gene are LGHDT and YNNKEL (reference sequence). As DNA, the CDR3 is TGTTCCAGCAGCCCCGGACAGGCTAACTATGGCTACACCTTC. This codes for CSSSPGQANYGYTF.

The chain has TRBV28 and TRBJ2-7; 8 nucleotides agree with TRBD1. CDR1 and CDR2 (germline): MDHEN, SYDVKM. The V segment lost 8 bases and the J segment 3 bases; nucleotides outside the gene matches: 9. The length of the CDR3 is 14 residues. Written as DNA, the CDR3 is TGTGCCAGCCAAGAGGGACAGGTATACTACGAGCAGTACTTC. Translation gives CASQEGQVYYEQYF.

In its sample, this clonotype was seen many times. The rearrangement links TRBV6-2 or TRBV6-3 to TRBJ2-7; D is perhaps TRBD2 (6 bases). CDR3 size: 12 residues. The V gene's germline CDR1 is MNHEY and CDR2 SVGEGT. V was cut by 10 bases and J by 3 bases, with 13 bases left in between. The CDR3 is CATGTFHYEQYF. The DNA of the CDR3 is TGTGCCACCGGGACTTTTCACTACGAGCAGTACTTC.

This clonotype has at least ten counts. The chain carries TRBV5-4 and TRBJ2-7; 7 bases fit TRBD1. Unmatched junction bases numbered 9, after V lost 4 bases and J lost 5 bases. Germline V CDR1 and CDR2: SGHNT, YYREEE (reference sequence). This CDR3 region has 14 residues. CDR3 loop: CASSKDREGHEQYF. Written as DNA, the CDR3 is TGTGCCAGCAGCAAAGACAGGGAAGGGCACGAGCAGTACTTC.

The chain joins TRBV11-2 to TRBJ2-7; 10 positions agree with TRBD2. Per the germline V gene, CDR1 is SGHAT and CDR2 is FQNNGV. V shed 3 bases and J 7 bases; nucleotides not matched to a gene: 6. This CDR3 region has 14 residues. CDR3: CASSFLAGAGEQYF. CDR3 DNA sequence: TGTGCCAGCAGCTTTCTAGCGGGAGCGGGGGAGCAGTACTTC.

This clonotype was seen a few times. V and J are TRBV10-2 and TRBJ1-5; 7 bases agree with TRBD1. V shed 10 bases, J shed 0 bases, and the junction held 9 bases outside the gene matches. Germline V CDR1 and CDR2: WSHSY, SAAADI. CDR3 size: 15 residues. Written as DNA, the CDR3 is TGCGCCACCGGGACAGCTTTTTATAGCAATCAGCCCCAGCATTTT. This gives the protein CATGTAFYSNQPQHF.

This clonotype was counted many times. The chain employs TRBV5-1 and TRBJ1-1; no clear D. Germline loops: CDR1 SGHRS, CDR2 YFSETQ. The CDR3 runs 11 residues. The V end lost 3 bases, the J end lost 3 bases, and 3 bases lay between the germline ends. The CDR3 reads CASSSYTEAFF. As DNA, the CDR3 is TGCGCCAGCAGCTCCTACACTGAAGCTTTCTTT. Full variable domain (outside the CDR3, taken from reference TRBV5-1 and TRBJ1-1): KAGVTQTPRYLIKTRGQQVTLSCSPISGHRSVSWYQQTPGQGLQFLFEYFSETQRNKGNFPGRFSGRQFSNSRSEMNVSTLELGDSALYLCASSSYTEAFFGQGTRLTVV.

This clonotype was observed at least ten times. This chain links TRBV6-5 with TRBJ2-5; maybe TRBD1 (5 bases). Germline CDR1 MNHEY, CDR2 SVGAGI. The CDR3 sequence is 14 residues long. Trimming took off 5 bases at V and 2 bases at J, with 12 bases between the two ends. CDR3 sequence (DNA): TGTGCCAGCAGTACCCTGGGGCAGCAAGAGACCCAGTACTTC. Translation gives CASSTLGQQETQYF.

This clonotype has more than one count but fewer than ten. The chain is built from TRBV18 and TRBJ1-1; D is uncertain. Germline loops: CDR1 KGHSH, CDR2 LQKENI. Deletions cut 1 base from V and 5 bases from J, with 8 bases between. The length of the CDR3 is 13 residues. CDR3 region: CASSPLPLTEAFF. The DNA for the CDR3 is TGTGCCAGCTCACCACTGCCCCTAACTGAAGCTTTCTTT. The entire variable domain, with the rest obtained from reference TRBV18 and TRBJ1-1, is as follows: NAGVMQNPRHLVRRRGQEARLRCSPMKGHSHVYWYRQLPEEGLKFMVYLQKENIIDESGMPKERFSAEFPKEGPSILRIQQVVRGDSAAYFCASSPLPLTEAFFGQGTRLTVV.

The chain joins TRBV5-1 to TRBJ1-6; 7 nucleotides agree with TRBD1. The ends lost 0 bases at V and 7 bases at J; junction bases unmatched: 7. CDR3 length: 16 amino acids. In germline, CDR1 is SGHRS, CDR2 YFSETQ. The CDR3 DNA reads as TGCGCCAGCAGCTTGGACATGGGACAGAAAAATTCACCCCTCCACTTT. Amino acid sequence: CASSLDMGQKNSPLHF.

This clonotype has a count of ten or more. The gene calls are TRBV28 and TRBJ1-5; D is ambiguous. Germline V gene lookup returns CDR1 MDHEN and CDR2 SYDVKM. This CDR3 has 13 residues. Trimming stripped 5 bases from V and 5 bases from J, with 10 bases between. The CDR3 DNA follows: TGTGCCAGCAGTCTCTGGACCGATCAGCCCCAGCATTTT. It translates to CASSLWTDQPQHF.

This clonotype was seen ten or more times. The chain carries TRBV7-8 and TRBJ2-1; no firm D call. Deletions cut 7 bases from V and 8 bases from J, with 18 bases between. Germline CDR1 reads SGHVS; CDR2 reads FQNEAQ. The CDR3 loop spans 14 amino acids. CDR3 nucleotides: TGTGCCAGCACCCGAGACTCCCCTGGGGATGAGCAGTTCTTC. Translated, it gives CASTRDSPGDEQFF.

The rearrangement uses TRBV6-2 or TRBV6-3 and TRBJ1-5; the match to TRBD1 covers 8 bases. The CDR3 runs to 16 residues. V shed 2 bases and J 7 bases; nucleotides not matched to a gene: 10. Germline CDR1 reads MNHEY; CDR2 reads SVGEGT. CDR3 nucleotides: TGTGCCAGCAGTTACCCCGGGACAGGTTGGCAGCAGCCCCAGCATTTT. Translated, it gives CASSYPGTGWQQPQHF.

J is TRBJ2-1 and V is TRBV28, with D perhaps given as TRBD1 or TRBD2 (7 bases each). Germline V gene sequence: CDR1 MDHEN, CDR2 SYDVKM. This CDR3 comprises 16 residues. Trimming stripped 6 bases from V and 6 bases from J, with 21 bases between. CDR3 in DNA: TGTGCCAGCAGGACCAGGGGGGGCGCAGGGGCCAATGAGCAGTTCTTC. Its protein product is CASRTRGGAGANEQFF.

This clonotype was found many times. The junction and the germline gene differ at one end; a read error may be behind it. The chain employs TRBV30 and TRBJ1-5; no clear D. Germline V CDR1 and CDR2: GTSNPN, SVGIG (reference sequence). The CDR3 covers 12 residues. The CDR3 reads CAWSGGNQPQHF. The CDR3 nucleotides read TGTGCCTGGAGTGGCGGCAATCAGCCCCAACATTTT.

This clonotype was detected many times. V usage is TRBV3-1 and J usage is TRBJ2-1; 11 nucleotides line up with TRBD2. V lost 3 bases to trimming and J lost 8 bases; unmatched junction nucleotides: 3. The CDR3 has 14 residues. The germline gives CDR1 LGHDT, CDR2 YNNKEL (reference sequence). The CDR3 spells CASSHSGRAHEQFF. CDR3 coding DNA: TGTGCCAGCAGCCATAGCGGGAGGGCCCATGAGCAGTTCTTC.

This clonotype was recorded many times. The V gene is TRBV6-1, the J gene TRBJ2-5, with 9 bases lining up with TRBD1. Losses at the gene ends were 6 bases for V and 4 bases for J; bases not matched to a gene: 9. The germline V gene has CDR1 MNHNS and CDR2 SASEGT. CDR3 size: 15 residues. CDR3 amino acids: CASRLQGALGETQYF. CDR3 in DNA: TGTGCCAGCAGGCTACAGGGGGCTCTGGGAGAGACCCAGTACTTC.

This clonotype has a handful of counts. The gene calls are TRBV9 and TRBJ2-1; possibly TRBD1 or TRBD2 for D (5 bases each). This CDR3 contains 15 residues. V lost 0 bases and J 2 bases, leaving 9 bases between the germline ends. Germline V gene lookup returns CDR1 SGDLS and CDR2 YYNGEE. DNA of the CDR3: TGTGCCAGCAGCGTAGCGGGGCCTACCTACAATGAGCAGTTCTTC. Its protein is CASSVAGPTYNEQFF.

This clonotype was found many times. The rearrangement uses TRBV20-1 and TRBJ2-6, with D unresolved. Germline V gene data show CDR1 as DFQATT and CDR2 as SNEGSKA (reference sequence). Trimming stripped 4 bases from V and 1 base from J, with 11 bases between. The CDR3 loop spans 15 amino acids. Written as DNA, the CDR3 is TGCAGTGCTAATCAGCCGGCTTCTGGGGCCAACGTCCTGACTTTC. This encodes CSANQPASGANVLTF.

This clonotype was detected many times. The chain links TRBV28 to TRBJ1-3; the D is unclear. V lost 4 bases and J 5 bases, leaving 9 bases between the germline ends. The CDR3 is 13 residues long. Germline V gives CDR1 MDHEN, CDR2 SYDVKM. The CDR3 loop reads CASSSLPRNTIYF. The DNA of the CDR3 is TGTGCCAGCAGTTCCCTCCCCAGAAACACCATATATTTT.

The V and J genes are TRBV7-8 and TRBJ2-7, with TRBD2 identical over 8 bases. This CDR3 has 16 amino acids. Germline CDR1 is SGHVS and CDR2 is FQNEAQ. Losses at the gene ends were 5 bases for V and 0 bases for J; bases not matched to a gene: 9. Written as DNA, the CDR3 is TGTGCCAGCAGCCAGCTTGGACTAGCAAGCTCCTACGAGCAGTACTTC. This gives the protein CASSQLGLASSYEQYF.

This clonotype has at least ten counts. The V and J genes are TRBV21-1 and TRBJ1-1. TRBV21-1 constitutes a pseudogene. The CDR3 is made up of 16 amino acids. CDR3 nucleotide sequence: TGTGCCAGCAGCAAAGTCTGGAGGGACGGGAGCACTGAAGCTTTCTTT. This gives the protein CASSKVWRDGSTEAFF.

Many counts were recorded for this clonotype. The genes are TRBV5-6 and TRBJ2-3; maybe TRBD2 (6 bases). The ends were cut back, 1 base at V and 10 bases at J, with 10 bases in the middle. The CDR3 length is 12 residues. The germline V gene has CDR1 SGHDT and CDR2 YYEEEE. This CDR3 reads CASSLRRGAQYF. Here the CDR3 DNA reads TGTGCCAGCAGCTTGAGGAGGGGTGCGCAGTATTTT.

V and J are TRBV28 and TRBJ2-1; D gene uncertain. The germline V gene has CDR1 MDHEN and CDR2 SYDVKM. CDR3 size: 14 residues. Deletions cut 2 bases from V and 2 bases from J, with 7 bases between. The CDR3 DNA reads as TGTGCCAGCAGTTTAGCCCGGGCCTACAATGAGCAGTTCTTC. This gives the protein CASSLARAYNEQFF.

In its sample, this clonotype was seen a few times. The chain has TRBV7-9 and TRBJ1-1; 8 bases are shared with TRBD1. This CDR3 comprises 15 residues. Germline CDR1 SEHNR, CDR2 FQNEAQ (reference sequence). Germline trimming cut 5 bases from V and 2 bases from J; bases unmatched to any gene: 7. For the CDR3, the DNA is TGTGCCAGCAGCCCAGGGGGCGAGGGAAACACTGAAGCTTTCTTT. Encoded protein: CASSPGGEGNTEAFF.

The sample holds many counts of this clonotype. This chain joins TRBV20-1 and TRBJ1-4; maybe TRBD1 (5 bases). V lost 5 bases and J 5 bases, leaving 24 bases between the germline ends. The CDR3 sequence is 17 residues long. CDR1 is DFQATT and CDR2 is SNEGSKA in the germline V gene (reference sequence). The CDR3 bases are TGCAGTGCTCCCCGCCTGGGGGGGACGTCGCGAAATGAAAAACTGTTTTTT. It encodes CSAPRLGGTSRNEKLFF.